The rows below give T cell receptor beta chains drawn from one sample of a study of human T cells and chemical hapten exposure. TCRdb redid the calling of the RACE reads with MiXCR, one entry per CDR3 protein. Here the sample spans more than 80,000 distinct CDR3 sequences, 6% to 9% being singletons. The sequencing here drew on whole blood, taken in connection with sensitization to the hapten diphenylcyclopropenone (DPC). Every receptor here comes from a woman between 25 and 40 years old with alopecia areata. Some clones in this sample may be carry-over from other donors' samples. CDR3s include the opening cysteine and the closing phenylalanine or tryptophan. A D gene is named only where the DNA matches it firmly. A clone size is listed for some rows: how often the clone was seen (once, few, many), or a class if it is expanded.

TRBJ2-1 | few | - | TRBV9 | TGTGCCAGCAGCGCCTTCGGCGCCAAAGGAAATGAGCAGTTCTTC | CASSAFGAKGNEQFF
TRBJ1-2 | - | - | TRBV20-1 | TGCAGTGCTAGAGATAGGAGGGCGTATGGCTACACCTTC | CSARDRRAYGYTF
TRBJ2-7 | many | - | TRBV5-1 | TGCGCCAGCAGCTTCAGGTACGAGCAGTACTTC | CASSFRYEQYF
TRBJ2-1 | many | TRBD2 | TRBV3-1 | TGTGCCAGCAGCCTTCTAGCGGGGGGGTACAATGAGCAGTTCTTC | CASSLLAGGYNEQFF
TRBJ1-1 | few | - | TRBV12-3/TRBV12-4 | TGTGCCAGCAGGGAGACAGGAGAAGCTTTCTTT | CASRETGEAFF
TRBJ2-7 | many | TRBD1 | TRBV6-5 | TGTGCCAGCAGAGACTCGGGACAGGGGATCTACGAGCAGTACTTC | CASRDSGQGIYEQYF
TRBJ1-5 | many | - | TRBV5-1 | TGCGCCAGCAGCCAAAATCAGGGTGGCCAGCCCCAGCATTTT | CASSQNQGGQPQHF
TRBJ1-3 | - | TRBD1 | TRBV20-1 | TGCAGTGCTGATTGGGCAGGGGGCTCTGGAAACACCATATATTTT | CSADWAGGSGNTIYF
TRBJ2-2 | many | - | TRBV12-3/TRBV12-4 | TGTGCCAGCAGTTTTAACACCGGGGAGCTGTTTTTT | CASSFNTGELFF
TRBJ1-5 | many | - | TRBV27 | TGTGCCAGCAGTTCCGGATATAGCAATCAGCCCCAGCATTTT | CASSSGYSNQPQHF
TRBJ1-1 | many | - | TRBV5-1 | TGCGCCAGCAGCTCTACATCCACCACAGTTGAAGCTTTCTTT | CASSSTSTTVEAFF
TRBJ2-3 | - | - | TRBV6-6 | TGTGCCAGCAGCCAAATACTCGGGGGAGGCACAGATACGCAGTATTTT | CASSQILGGGTDTQYF
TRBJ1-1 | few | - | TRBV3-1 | TGTGCCAGCAGCCAAGATTATGGACGGGGATCTGAAGCTTTCTTT | CASSQDYGRGSEAFF
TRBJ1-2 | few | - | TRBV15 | TGTGCCACCAGCAGAACAAAGCGGGACTATGGCTACACCTTC | CATSRTKRDYGYTF
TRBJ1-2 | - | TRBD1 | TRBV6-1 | TGTGCCAGCAGTGAAAAGGGACAGAGAGGGGGCTTTGGCTACACCTTC | CASSEKGQRGGFGYTF
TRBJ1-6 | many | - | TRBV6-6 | TGTGCCAGCAGCGAAGGGAGCTCCTATAATTCACCCCTCCACTTT | CASSEGSSYNSPLHF
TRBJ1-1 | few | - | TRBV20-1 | TGCAGTGCTAGAGATCAGGGGATCACTGAAGCTTTCTTT | CSARDQGITEAFF
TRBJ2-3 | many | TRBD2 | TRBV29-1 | TGCAGCGTTGGGGGTAGCGGGAGCACAGATACGCAGTATTTT | CSVGGSGSTDTQYF
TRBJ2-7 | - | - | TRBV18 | TGTGCCAGCTCACCACCGATTAACAGGGAAGGGGAGCAGTACTTC | CASSPPINREGEQYF
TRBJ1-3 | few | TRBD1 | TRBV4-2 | TGTGCCAGCAGCCAGCCTACGGGACAGCACTCTGGAAACACCATATATTTT | CASSQPTGQHSGNTIYF
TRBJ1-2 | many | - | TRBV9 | TGTGCCAGCAGCGAGGGAGAGCATGGCTACACCTTC | CASSEGEHGYTF
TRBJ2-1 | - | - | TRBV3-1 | TGTGCCAGCAGCCAAGGTGCGGGCCACTACAATGAGCAGTTCTTC | CASSQGAGHYNEQFF
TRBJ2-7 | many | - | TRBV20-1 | TGCAGTGCTAGAGATTTAATCTCCTACGAGCAGTACTTC | CSARDLISYEQYF
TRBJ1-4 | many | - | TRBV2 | TGTGCCAGCAGTGAAGTGTTGCAGGGTGGTAGGGAAAAACTGTTTTTT | CASSEVLQGGREKLFF
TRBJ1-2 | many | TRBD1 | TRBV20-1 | TGCAGTGCTAGGGATGGCCAACCGGGACAGGGCTCTGGCTACACCTTC | CSARDGQPGQGSGYTF
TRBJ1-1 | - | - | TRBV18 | TGTGCCAGCTCACCTCCCACACCGAACACTGAAGCTTTCTTT | CASSPPTPNTEAFF
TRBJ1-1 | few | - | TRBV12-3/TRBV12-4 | TGTGCCAGCAGTTTCAGGGTCGGAGCTGAAGCTTTCTTT | CASSFRVGAEAFF
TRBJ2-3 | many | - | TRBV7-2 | TGTGCCAGCTCCGGACGGAGGACAGATACGCAGTATTTT | CASSGRRTDTQYF
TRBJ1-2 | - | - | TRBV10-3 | TGTGCCATCAGCCCTCAGACCTATGGCTACACCTTC | CAISPQTYGYTF
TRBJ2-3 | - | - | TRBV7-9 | TGTGCCAGCAGCTTACTCCAGAGCACAGATACGCAGTATTTT | CASSLLQSTDTQYF
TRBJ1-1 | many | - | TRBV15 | TGTGCCACCAGACAGGAGAGTGAAGCTTTCTTT | CATRQESEAFF
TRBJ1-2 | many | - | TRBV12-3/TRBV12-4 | TGTGCCAGCAGTTTTCGGGGGATGGCAGGGGTGGATGGCTACACCTTC | CASSFRGMAGVDGYTF
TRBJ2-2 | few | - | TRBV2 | TGTGCCAGCAGTGGACAACAGGGCACCGGGGAGCTGTTTTTT | CASSGQQGTGELFF
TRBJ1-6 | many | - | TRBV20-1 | TGCAGTGCGAACTCTTGGACAGCCACGATGGATTCACCCCTCCACTTT | CSANSWTATMDSPLHF
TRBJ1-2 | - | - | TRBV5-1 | TGCGCCAGCAGCTCTGACAGGCTTGATGGCTACACCTTC | CASSSDRLDGYTF
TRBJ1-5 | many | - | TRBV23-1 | TGCGCCAGCAGTCTGTTGCCCCAGCATTTT | CASSLLPQHF
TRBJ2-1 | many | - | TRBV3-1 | TGTGCCAGCAGCCGTGGGCAGGGTTTTTTGGATGAGCAGTTCTTC | CASSRGQGFLDEQFF
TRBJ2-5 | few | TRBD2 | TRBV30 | TGTGCCTGGACCAGGACTAGCGGGGGCGGGACCCAGTACTTC | CAWTRTSGGGTQYF
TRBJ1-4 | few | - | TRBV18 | TGTGCCAGCTCACCACCGGGGGAAGCTGGGGAAAAACTGTTTTTT | CASSPPGEAGEKLFF
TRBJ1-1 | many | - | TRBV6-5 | TGTGCCAGCAGTTACTTTGGCCCGCGGACTGAAGCTTTCTTT | CASSYFGPRTEAFF
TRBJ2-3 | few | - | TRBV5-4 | TGTGCCAGCAGCTTATTCGGTGCAGATACGCAGTATTTT | CASSLFGADTQYF
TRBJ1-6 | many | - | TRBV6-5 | TGTGCCAGCAGTTACTCGACTAGAGTTGATTCACCCCTCCACTTT | CASSYSTRVDSPLHF
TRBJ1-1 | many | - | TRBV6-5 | TGTGCCAGCGGTGCGGACGGGGTGAACACTGAAGCTTTCTTT | CASGADGVNTEAFF
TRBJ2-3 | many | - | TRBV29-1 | TGCAGCGTTGGACGGAGCCTGAGTGGCACAGATACGCAGTATTTT | CSVGRSLSGTDTQYF